Sequencing of this T cell receptor (beta chain) was carried out in a study of T cell responses to AZD1222 COVID-19 vaccine. Points from the study as a whole: Baseline testing showed seropositivity in only a handful of AZD1222 recipients. The donors showed a predominance of white British ancestry and of females, with possible underestimation of clonal diversity. Compared with day 0, the breadth and depth of the Spike-specific TCR repertoire rose significantly after two doses of AZD1222. There were vaccine-associated CD4 TCRs across spike, dominant at 160-218 and 743-854.

Germline lookup yields CDR1 ENHRY and CDR2 SYGVKD. The length of the CDR3 is 15 residues. With V trimmed by 0 bases and J by 7 bases, 1 base remained unmatched. Assay used: immunoSEQ multiplex PCR; TCRdb lists only in-frame clones, some missing. The sample has 100,000 to 150,000 clones, 85% to 90% seen once. Note on this clone: Antigen specificity is unknown.

The rearrangement links TRBV10-3 to TRBJ1-4; TRBD1 agrees at 11 bases. This clonotype originated in an adult in good health. Sequenced here: peripheral blood, sampled on day 0 of AZD1222 vaccination. DNA for the CDR3: TGTGCCATCAGTGAGTCAGGGACAGGGGGTGAAAAACTGTTTTTT. This sequence encodes CAISESGTGGEKLFF.